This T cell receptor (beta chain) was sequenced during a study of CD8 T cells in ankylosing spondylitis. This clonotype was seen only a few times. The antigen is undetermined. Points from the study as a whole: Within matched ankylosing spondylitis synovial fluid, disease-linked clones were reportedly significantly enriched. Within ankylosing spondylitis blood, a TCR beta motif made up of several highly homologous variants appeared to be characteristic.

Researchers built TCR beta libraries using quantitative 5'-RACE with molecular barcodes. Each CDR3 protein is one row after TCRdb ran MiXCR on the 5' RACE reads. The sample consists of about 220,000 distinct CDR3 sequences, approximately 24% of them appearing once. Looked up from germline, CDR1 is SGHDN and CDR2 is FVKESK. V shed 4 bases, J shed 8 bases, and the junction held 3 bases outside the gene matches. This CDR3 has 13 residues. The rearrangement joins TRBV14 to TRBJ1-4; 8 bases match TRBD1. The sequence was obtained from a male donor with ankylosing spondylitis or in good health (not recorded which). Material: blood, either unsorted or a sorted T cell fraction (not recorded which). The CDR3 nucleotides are TGTGCCAGCAGCCCGGGACAGGTGGAAAAACTGTTTTTT. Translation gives CASSPGQVEKLFF. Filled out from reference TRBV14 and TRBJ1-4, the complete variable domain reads EAGVTQFPSHSVIEKGQTVTLRCDPISGHDNLYWYRRVMGKEIKFLLHFVKESKQDESGMPNNRFLAERTGGTYSTLKVQPAELEDSGVYFCASSPGQVEKLFFGSGTQLSVL.